Shown below are 14 T cell receptor beta chains from a single sample sequenced in a study of blood T cell repertoires in COVID-19. Data came from immunoSEQ multiplex PCR; TCRdb stores just in-frame clones and leaves some out. The profile shows over 400,000 clones, 85% to 90% of them singletons. Sequencing input: peripheral blood. Source of these receptors: a woman aged 45-59 years with COVID-19, enrolled during active disease.

The genes are TRBV24-1 and TRBJ2-3; D possibly corresponds to TRBD2 (6 bases). The CDR3 runs to 15 residues. V gave up 12 bases and J gave up 0 bases, with 18 bases separating them. CDR1 is KGHDR, CDR2 SFDVKD, per germline. The CDR3 protein is CAVPGLTKSTDTQYF. CDR3 sequence (DNA): TGTGCCGTACCGGGACTCACGAAGAGCACAGATACGCAGTATTTT.

The gene calls are TRBV6-5 and TRBJ1-2; D unclear. The V end was cut by 5 bases, the J end by 7 bases, with 17 bases between. The CDR3 covers 14 residues. In germline, CDR1 is MNHEY, CDR2 SVGAGI. CDR3 in DNA: TGTGCCAGCAGTCGTGGCCGGACGCTAGCTGGCTACACCTTC. This sequence encodes CASSRGRTLAGYTF.

The chain carries TRBV12-5 and TRBJ1-1; D remains ambiguous. Trimming took off 5 bases at V and 1 base at J, with 11 bases between the two ends. The CDR3 extends over 14 amino acids. Germline loops: CDR1 LGHNT, CDR2 FRNRAP. As DNA, the CDR3 is TGTGCTAGTGGTCGGGTCCGAGGGAACACTGAAGCTTTCTTT. Translation gives CASGRVRGNTEAFF. The full variable domain, completed using reference TRBV12-5 and TRBJ1-1, is DARVTQTPRHKVTEMGQEVTMRCQPILGHNTVFWYRQTMMQGLELLAYFRNRAPLDDSGMPKDRFSAEMPDATLATLKIQPSEPRDSAVYFCASGRVRGNTEAFFGQGTRLTVV.

The chain combines TRBV11-3 with TRBJ2-7; D is ambiguous. This CDR3 is built from 13 residues. Germline assignment: CDR1 SGHNT and CDR2 YENEEA. With 3 bases removed from V and 1 base from J, the gap between germline ends came to 7 bases. The CDR3 loop reads CASSLSGSYEQYF. CDR3 in DNA: TGTGCCAGCAGCTTGTCAGGATCCTACGAGCAGTACTTC. Drawing the rest from reference TRBV11-3 and TRBJ2-7, the complete variable domain is EAGVVQSPRYKIIEKKQPVAFWCNPISGHNTLYWYLQNLGQGPELLIRYENEEAVDDSQLPKDRFSAERLKGVDSTLKIQPAELGDSAVYLCASSLSGSYEQYFGPGTRLTVT.

The chain couples TRBV11-2 to TRBJ2-3; 9 bases align to TRBD1. The junction had 6 bases not matched to a gene; V was cut back by 4 bases and J by 4 bases. Germline assignment: CDR1 SGHAT and CDR2 FQNNGV. The CDR3 has 15 amino acids. CDR3 sequence: CASSWRTGAADTQYF. The CDR3 DNA sequence: TGTGCCAGCAGCTGGCGGACAGGGGCGGCAGATACGCAGTATTTT. The full variable domain, its missing parts supplied by reference TRBV11-2 and TRBJ2-3, is EAGVAQSPRYKIIEKRQSVAFWCNPISGHATLYWYQQILGQGPKLLIQFQNNGVVDDSQLPKDRFSAERLKGVDSTLKIQPAKLEDSAVYLCASSWRTGAADTQYFGPGTRLTVL.

The chain has TRBV3-1 (or the pseudogene TRBV3-2) and TRBJ1-4, with 7 bases aligning to TRBD1. The CDR3 runs to 15 residues. The germline CDR1 and CDR2 sequences are LGHDT and YNNKEL (reference sequence). With 6 bases clipped from V and 5 bases from J, the junction kept 9 bases outside the gene matches. The CDR3 is CASSYTGDPNEKLFF. The CDR3 DNA is TGTGCCAGCAGTTACACAGGGGACCCCAATGAAAAACTGTTTTTT.

The chain is built from TRBV7-2 and TRBJ2-4; 7 nucleotides match TRBD1. CDR1 SGHTA and CDR2 FQGNSA come from the germline V gene. V was clipped by 0 bases and J by 7 bases; unmatched bases: 6. The CDR3 contains 15 residues. The CDR3, as DNA: TGTGCCAGCAGCTTAGCGCTTAGGGGGCTGAACATTCAGTACTTC. Encoded protein: CASSLALRGLNIQYF.

The rearrangement links TRBV7-8 to TRBJ1-5, with TRBD1 as a possible D gene (5 bases). CDR1 and CDR2 (germline): SGHVS, FQNEAQ. CDR3 length equals 15 residues. Trimming took 3 bases from V and 1 from J, leaving 10 bases between them. CDR3 nucleotides: TGTGCCAGCAGCTTTACAGGAACAAGCAATCAGCCCCAGCATTTT. Protein sequence: CASSFTGTSNQPQHF.

This chain uses TRBV7-8 with TRBJ2-1, with D perhaps TRBD1 (6 bases). The CDR3 sequence is 13 residues long. V gave up 4 bases and J gave up 9 bases, with 13 bases separating them. Per the germline V gene, CDR1 is SGHVS and CDR2 is FQNEAQ. CDR3 residues: CASSSPGDSEQFF. The CDR3 nucleotides read TGTGCCAGCAGCTCCCCAGGGGATAGTGAGCAGTTCTTC.

This chain uses TRBV14 with TRBJ1-2; tentatively, D is TRBD1 (6 bases). This CDR3 has 16 amino acids. Germline assignment: CDR1 SGHDN and CDR2 FVKESK. V lost 5 bases, J lost 5 bases, and 21 bases lay in between. CDR3 amino acids: CASSSGRGLPPYGYTF. The CDR3 DNA is TGTGCCAGCAGCTCAGGCAGGGGCCTCCCTCCTTATGGCTACACCTTC.

The CDR3 reads CASSLTGQGGTSDGYTF. The CDR3 coding sequence is TGTGCCAGCAGTTTAACTGGGCAGGGGGGCACTTCGGATGGCTACACCTTC. The rearrangement links TRBV28 to TRBJ1-2; 7 nucleotides agree with TRBD1. The CDR3 loop spans 17 amino acids. Germline CDR1 and CDR2: MDHEN and SYDVKM. With V trimmed by 2 bases and J by 6 bases, 15 bases remained unmatched.

The chain uses TRBV30 and TRBJ1-6; possible D gene TRBD1, 5 bases. CDR3 length equals 14 residues. Between the trimmed V and J ends, which lost 2 bases and 7 bases, there was a span of 12 bases. Germline values: CDR1 GTSNPN, CDR2 SVGIG (reference sequence). This CDR3 reads CAWSRGLRNSPLHF. CDR3 in DNA: TGTGCCTGGAGTCGGGGACTGAGAAATTCACCCCTCCACTTT.

The V and J genes are TRBV6-4 and TRBJ1-5; 9 bases map to TRBD1. The CDR3 is 18 amino acids. The V segment lost 6 bases and the J segment 0 bases; nucleotides outside the gene matches: 12. CDR1 and CDR2 (germline): MRHNA, SNTAGT. In DNA form, the CDR3 reads TGTGCCAGCAGGAGAGGGGACAGGGACGATTATAGCAATCAGCCCCAGCATTTT. It encodes CASRRGDRDDYSNQPQHF.

This clone appeared a single time. The chain carries TRBV7-9 and TRBJ2-3, with TRBD1 matching over 8 bases. With 8 bases clipped from V and 3 bases from J, the junction kept 10 bases outside the gene matches. Germline CDR1 SEHNR, CDR2 FQNEAQ (reference sequence). The CDR3 loop spans 15 amino acids. CDR3 loop: CASVPRDRLTDTQYF. The CDR3 DNA sequence: TGTGCCAGCGTCCCCCGGGACAGGCTTACAGATACGCAGTATTTT.